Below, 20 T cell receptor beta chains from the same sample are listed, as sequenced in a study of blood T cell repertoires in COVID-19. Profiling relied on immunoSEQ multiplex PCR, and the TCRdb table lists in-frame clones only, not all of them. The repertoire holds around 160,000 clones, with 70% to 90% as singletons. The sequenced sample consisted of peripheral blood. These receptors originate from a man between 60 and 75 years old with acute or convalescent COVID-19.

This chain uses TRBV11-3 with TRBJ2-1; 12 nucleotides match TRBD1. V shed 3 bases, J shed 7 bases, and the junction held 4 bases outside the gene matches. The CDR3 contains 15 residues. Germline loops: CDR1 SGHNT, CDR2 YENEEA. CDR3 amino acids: CASSFGTGGRNEQFF. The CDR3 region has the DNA TGTGCCAGCAGCTTCGGGACAGGGGGCAGGAATGAGCAGTTCTTC.

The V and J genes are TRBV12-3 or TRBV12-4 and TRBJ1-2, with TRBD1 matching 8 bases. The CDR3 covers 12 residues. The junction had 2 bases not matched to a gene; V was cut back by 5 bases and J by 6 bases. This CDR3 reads CASSGQGNGYTF. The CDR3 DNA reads TGTGCCAGCAGTGGACAGGGTAATGGCTACACCTTC.

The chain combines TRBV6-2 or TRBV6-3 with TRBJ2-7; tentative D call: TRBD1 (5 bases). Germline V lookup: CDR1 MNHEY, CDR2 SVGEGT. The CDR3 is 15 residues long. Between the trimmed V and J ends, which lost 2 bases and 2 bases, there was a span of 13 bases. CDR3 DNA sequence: TGTGCCAGCAGTTACGACCGCTTAGGGGCCTACGAGCAGTACTTC. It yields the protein CASSYDRLGAYEQYF.

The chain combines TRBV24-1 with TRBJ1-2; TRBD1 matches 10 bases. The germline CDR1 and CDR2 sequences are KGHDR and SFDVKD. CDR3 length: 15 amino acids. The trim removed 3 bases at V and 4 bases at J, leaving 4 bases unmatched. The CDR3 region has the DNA TGTGCCACCAGTGATGACAGGGGGCACGGCTATGGCTACACCTTC. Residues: CATSDDRGHGYGYTF.

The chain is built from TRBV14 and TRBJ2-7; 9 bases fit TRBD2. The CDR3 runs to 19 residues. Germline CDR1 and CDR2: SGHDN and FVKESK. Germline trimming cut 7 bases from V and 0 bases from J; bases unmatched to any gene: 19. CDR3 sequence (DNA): TGTGCCAGCACCTCCAAAAAGGGTGTAGCGGGGGACTGCTCCTACGAGCAGTACTTC. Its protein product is CASTSKKGVAGDCSYEQYF.

CDR3 coding DNA: TGTGCCAGTAGTAAGGGGGCTAGCGGGGCCTACAATGAGCAGTTCTTC. Its protein is CASSKGASGAYNEQFF. The rearrangement links TRBV19 to TRBJ2-1; 9 positions agree with TRBD2. The germline gives CDR1 LNHDA, CDR2 SQIVND (reference sequence). The J segment lost 2 bases and the V segment lost 4 bases, leaving 6 bases of the junction unmatched. The CDR3 totals 16 residues.

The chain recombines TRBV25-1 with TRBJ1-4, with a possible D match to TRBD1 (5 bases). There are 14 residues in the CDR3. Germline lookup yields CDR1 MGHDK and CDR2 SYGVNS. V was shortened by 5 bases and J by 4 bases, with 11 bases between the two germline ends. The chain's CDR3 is CASSLGQINEKLFF. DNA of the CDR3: TGTGCCAGCAGTCTGGGGCAGATTAATGAAAAACTGTTTTTT.

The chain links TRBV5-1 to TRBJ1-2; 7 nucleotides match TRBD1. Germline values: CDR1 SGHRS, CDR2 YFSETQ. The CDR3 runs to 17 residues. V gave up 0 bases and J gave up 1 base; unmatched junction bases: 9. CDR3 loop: CASSLASRGERNYGYTF. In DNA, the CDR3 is TGCGCCAGCAGCTTGGCCAGCAGGGGGGAGCGTAACTATGGCTACACCTTC.

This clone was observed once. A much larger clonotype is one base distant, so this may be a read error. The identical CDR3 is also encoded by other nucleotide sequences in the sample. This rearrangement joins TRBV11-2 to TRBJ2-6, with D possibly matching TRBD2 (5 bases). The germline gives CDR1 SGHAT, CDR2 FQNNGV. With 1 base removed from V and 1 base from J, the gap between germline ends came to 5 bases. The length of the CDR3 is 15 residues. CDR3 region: CASSLAGSGANVLTF. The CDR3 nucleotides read TGTGCCAGCAGCTTAGCGGGGTCTGGGGCCAACGTCCTGACTTTC.

The CDR3 reads CASSQDTRLAGSTNTGELFF. CDR3 DNA sequence: TGCGCCAGCAGCCAAGATACAAGACTAGCGGGGAGTACGAACACCGGGGAGCTGTTTTTT. The genes are TRBV4-3 and TRBJ2-2; 11 positions match TRBD2. The CDR3 extends over 20 amino acids. Germline values: CDR1 LGHNA, CDR2 YSLEER. V lost 0 bases to trimming and J lost 0 bases; unmatched junction nucleotides: 9.

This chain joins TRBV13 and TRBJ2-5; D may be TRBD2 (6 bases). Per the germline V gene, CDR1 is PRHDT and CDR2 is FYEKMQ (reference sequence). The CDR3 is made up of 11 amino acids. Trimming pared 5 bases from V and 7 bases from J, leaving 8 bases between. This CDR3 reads CASSTGGTQYF. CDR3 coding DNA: TGTGCCAGCAGCACCGGGGGGACCCAGTACTTC.

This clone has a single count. CDR3 nucleotides: TGTGCCAGCAGAACAGGGGAACAGCCCCAGCATTTT. Protein sequence: CASRTGEQPQHF. This chain joins TRBV12-3 or TRBV12-4 and TRBJ1-5; 7 bases agree with TRBD1. The ends lost 6 bases at V and 7 bases at J; junction bases unmatched: 3. The CDR3 is made up of 12 amino acids.

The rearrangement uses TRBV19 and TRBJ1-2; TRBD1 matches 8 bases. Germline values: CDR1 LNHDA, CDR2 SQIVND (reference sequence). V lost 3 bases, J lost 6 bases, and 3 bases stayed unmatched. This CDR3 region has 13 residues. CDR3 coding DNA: TGTGCCAGTAGTATCCAGGGGGCTAATGGCTACACCTTC. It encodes CASSIQGANGYTF.

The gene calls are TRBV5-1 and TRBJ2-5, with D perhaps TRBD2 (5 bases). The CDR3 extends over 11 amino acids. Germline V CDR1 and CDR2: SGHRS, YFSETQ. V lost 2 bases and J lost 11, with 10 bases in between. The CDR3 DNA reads TGCGCCAGCAGCTTAGGACTCCTACAGTACTTC. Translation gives CASSLGLLQYF.

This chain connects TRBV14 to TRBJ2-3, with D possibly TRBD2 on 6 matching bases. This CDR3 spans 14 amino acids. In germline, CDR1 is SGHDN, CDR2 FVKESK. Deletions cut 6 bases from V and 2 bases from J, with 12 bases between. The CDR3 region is CASRSGLSTDTQYF. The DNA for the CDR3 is TGTGCCAGCAGGTCGGGACTTTCCACAGATACGCAGTATTTT.

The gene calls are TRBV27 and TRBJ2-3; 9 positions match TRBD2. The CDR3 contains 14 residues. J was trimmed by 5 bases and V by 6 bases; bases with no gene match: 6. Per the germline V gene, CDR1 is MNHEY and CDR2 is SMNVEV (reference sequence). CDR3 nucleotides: TGTGCCAGCAGGGCTAGCGGGGTTGGAGATACGCAGTATTTT. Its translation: CASRASGVGDTQYF.

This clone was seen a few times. For the CDR3, the DNA is TGTGCCAGCACCCCCCTTGGACAGGGGGCTTACGAGCAGTACTTC. Its translation is CASTPLGQGAYEQYF. The chain employs TRBV27 and TRBJ2-7; TRBD1 matches 11 bases. From germline, CDR1 is MNHEY and CDR2 SMNVEV (reference sequence). Trimming at V came to 7 bases and at J to 4 bases, leaving 9 bases not matched to a gene. The CDR3 is made up of 15 amino acids.

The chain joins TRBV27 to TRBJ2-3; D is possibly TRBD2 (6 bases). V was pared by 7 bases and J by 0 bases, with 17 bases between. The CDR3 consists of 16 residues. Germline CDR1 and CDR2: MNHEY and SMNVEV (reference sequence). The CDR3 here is CASMVAGHASTDTQYF. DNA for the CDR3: TGTGCCAGCATGGTCGCGGGGCATGCTAGCACAGATACGCAGTATTTT.

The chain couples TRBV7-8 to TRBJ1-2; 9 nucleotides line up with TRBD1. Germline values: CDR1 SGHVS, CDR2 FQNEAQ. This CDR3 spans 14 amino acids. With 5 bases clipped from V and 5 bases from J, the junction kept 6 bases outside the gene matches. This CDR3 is CASSRSGQGYGYTF. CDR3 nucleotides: TGTGCCAGCAGCCGCTCGGGACAGGGTTATGGCTACACCTTC.

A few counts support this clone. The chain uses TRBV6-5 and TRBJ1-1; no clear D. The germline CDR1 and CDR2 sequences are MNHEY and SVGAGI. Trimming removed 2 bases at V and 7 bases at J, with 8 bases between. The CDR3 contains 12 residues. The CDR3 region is CASSYPGSEAFF. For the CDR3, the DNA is TGTGCCAGCAGTTACCCAGGAAGTGAAGCTTTCTTT.